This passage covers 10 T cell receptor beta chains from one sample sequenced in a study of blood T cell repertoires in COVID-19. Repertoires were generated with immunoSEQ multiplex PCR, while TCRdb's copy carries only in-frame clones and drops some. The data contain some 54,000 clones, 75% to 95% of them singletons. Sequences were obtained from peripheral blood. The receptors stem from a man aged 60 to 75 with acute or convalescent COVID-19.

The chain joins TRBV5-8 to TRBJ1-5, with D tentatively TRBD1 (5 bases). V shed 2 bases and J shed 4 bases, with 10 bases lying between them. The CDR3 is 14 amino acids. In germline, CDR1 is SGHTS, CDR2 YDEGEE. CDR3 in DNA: TGTGCCAGCAGCTTCACAGGCGGTAATCAGCCCCAGCATTTT. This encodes CASSFTGGNQPQHF.

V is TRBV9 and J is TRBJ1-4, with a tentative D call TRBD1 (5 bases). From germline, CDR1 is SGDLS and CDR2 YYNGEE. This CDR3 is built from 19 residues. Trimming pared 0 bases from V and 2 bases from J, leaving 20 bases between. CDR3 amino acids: CASSVAAREVSGTNEKLFF. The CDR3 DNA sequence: TGTGCCAGCAGCGTAGCGGCCAGGGAGGTATCGGGCACTAATGAAAAACTGTTTTTT.

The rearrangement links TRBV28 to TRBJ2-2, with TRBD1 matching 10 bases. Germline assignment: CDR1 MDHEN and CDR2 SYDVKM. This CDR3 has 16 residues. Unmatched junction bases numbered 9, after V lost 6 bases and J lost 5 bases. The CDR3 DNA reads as TGTGCCAGCAGACTCCGGGACAGGGGACGTACCGGGGAGCTGTTTTTT. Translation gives CASRLRDRGRTGELFF.

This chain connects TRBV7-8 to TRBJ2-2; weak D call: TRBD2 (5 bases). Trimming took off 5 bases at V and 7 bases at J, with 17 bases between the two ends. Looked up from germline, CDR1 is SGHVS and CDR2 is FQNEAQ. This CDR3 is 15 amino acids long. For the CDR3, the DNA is TGTGCCAGCAGCATAACGACGGGGAGAGGCGGGGAGCTGTTTTTT. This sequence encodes CASSITTGRGGELFF.

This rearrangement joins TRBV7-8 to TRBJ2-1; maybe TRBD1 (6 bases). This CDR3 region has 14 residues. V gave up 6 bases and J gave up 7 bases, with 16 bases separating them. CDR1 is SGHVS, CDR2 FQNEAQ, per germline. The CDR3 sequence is CASSSAGVRNEQFF. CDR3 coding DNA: TGTGCCAGCAGTTCTGCAGGGGTGCGTAATGAGCAGTTCTTC. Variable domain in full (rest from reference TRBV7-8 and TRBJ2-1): GAGVSQSPRYKVAKRGQDVALRCDPISGHVSLFWYQQALGQGPEFLTYFQNEAQLDKSGLPSDRFFAERPEGSVSTLKIQRTQQEDSAVYLCASSSAGVRNEQFFGPGTRLTVL.

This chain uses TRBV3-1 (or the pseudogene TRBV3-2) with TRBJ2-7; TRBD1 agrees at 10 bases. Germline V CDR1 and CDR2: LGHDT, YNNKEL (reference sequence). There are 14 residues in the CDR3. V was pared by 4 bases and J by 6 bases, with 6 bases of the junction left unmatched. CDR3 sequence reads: CASSLSGTGAEQYF. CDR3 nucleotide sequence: TGTGCCAGCAGCCTCTCCGGGACAGGGGCCGAGCAGTACTTC.

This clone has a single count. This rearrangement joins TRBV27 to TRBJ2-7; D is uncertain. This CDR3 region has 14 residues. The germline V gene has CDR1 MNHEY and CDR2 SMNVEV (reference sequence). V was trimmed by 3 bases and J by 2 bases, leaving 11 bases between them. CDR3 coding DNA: TGTGCCAGCAGTTTGAACAGACCCACCTACGAGCAGTACTTC. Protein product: CASSLNRPTYEQYF.

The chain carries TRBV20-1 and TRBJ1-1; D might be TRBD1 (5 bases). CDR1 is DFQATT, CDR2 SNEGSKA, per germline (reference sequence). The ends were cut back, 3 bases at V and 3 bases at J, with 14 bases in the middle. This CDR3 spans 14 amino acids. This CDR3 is CSASKGIGDTEAFF. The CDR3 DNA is TGCAGTGCTAGTAAGGGGATTGGGGACACTGAAGCTTTCTTT.

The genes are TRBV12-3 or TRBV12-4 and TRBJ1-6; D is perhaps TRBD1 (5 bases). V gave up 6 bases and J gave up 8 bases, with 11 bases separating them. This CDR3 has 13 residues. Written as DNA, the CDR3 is TGTGCCAGCAGAACAGGAAGGGATTCACCCCTCCACTTT. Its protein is CASRTGRDSPLHF.

The CDR3 sequence is CASSQESPSTDTQYF. CDR3 nucleotide sequence: TGTGCCAGCAGCCAAGAATCCCCTAGCACAGATACGCAGTATTTT. This chain links TRBV14 with TRBJ2-3, with unresolved D. The germline V gene encodes CDR1 SGHDN and CDR2 FVKESK. The CDR3 is 15 amino acids. V shed 0 bases and J shed 0 bases, with 7 bases lying between them.